This TCR beta chain appears in the sequencing data of a study of blood T cell repertoires in COVID-19. Study details: Acute-phase and convalescent COVID-19 samples originated in the United States, Italy and Spain. Sample material is recorded as cDNA or gDNA derived from T cells, B-cell-depleted T cells, or PBMCs.

Methods used by the authors: From reference gene primer amplification, estimates of nucleated cell counts were derived. The table came from immunoSEQ multiplex PCR; TCRdb's copy has only in-frame clones and leaves some out. The V and J calls and the clone size are those of that table, but D and trimming were determined from the DNA. The data contain 260,000 or so clones, roughly four fifths of them seen just once; the ten biggest clones take up about 4.4%. CDR3 length: 18 amino acids. The junction had 11 bases not matched to a gene; V was cut back by 0 bases and J by 3 bases. From germline, CDR1 is LGHNA and CDR2 YSLEER.

Sequenced input: peripheral blood. The chain has TRBV4-3 and TRBJ2-3, with 8 bases that match TRBD1. This clonotype was obtained from a woman in her seventies with acute or convalescent COVID-19. This chain's CDR3 is CASSQDRQGAFETDTQYF. The DNA for the CDR3 is TGCGCCAGCAGCCAAGATCGTCAGGGGGCATTTGAGACAGATACGCAGTATTTT.